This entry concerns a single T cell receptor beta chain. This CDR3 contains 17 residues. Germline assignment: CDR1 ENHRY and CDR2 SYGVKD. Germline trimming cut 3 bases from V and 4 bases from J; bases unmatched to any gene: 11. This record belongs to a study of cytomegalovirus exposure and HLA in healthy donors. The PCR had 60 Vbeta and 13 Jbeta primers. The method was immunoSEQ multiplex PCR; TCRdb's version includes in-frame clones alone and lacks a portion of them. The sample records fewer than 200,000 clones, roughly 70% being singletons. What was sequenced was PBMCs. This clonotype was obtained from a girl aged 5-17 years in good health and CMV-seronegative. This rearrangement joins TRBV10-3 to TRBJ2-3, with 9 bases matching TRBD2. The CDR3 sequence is CAISDLAGGPRADTQYF. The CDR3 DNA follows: TGTGCCATCAGTGATCTCGCGGGGGGGCCCAGGGCAGATACGCAGTATTTT.